The next 2 T cell receptor beta chains were all read from a single sample in a study of Graves' ophthalmopathy and Graves' hyperthyroidism (dated by TCRdb to 2016 to 2018). The listed sequencing device is Illumina HiSeq 2000. For repertoire sequencing, TCR beta CDR3 regions were amplified from RNA transcripts. A first-round RT-PCR used HTBI primers with the Qiagen OneStep RT-PCR kit, followed by a second-round multiplex PCR, size selection and purification. Clones were called with MiXCR by TCRdb after fastp trimmed the public reads at Q25, and only in-frame beta chains were retained. When rows share a CDR3 protein, they turn into one entry using the most common DNA and genes. The sample includes around 600,000 distinct CDR3 sequences, with about two fifths observed a single time. Under 3.5% of the sample lies in the top ten. The specimen sequenced was peripheral blood. Receptors were obtained from an adult man with Graves' ophthalmopathy.

The V call is TRBV10-3, the J call TRBJ1-1; D is unclear. CDR1 is ENHRY and CDR2 is SYGVKD in the germline V gene. The CDR3 runs to 12 residues. V lost 6 bases and J lost 3, with 8 bases in between. The CDR3 here is CAISVGYTEAFF. The CDR3 region has the DNA TGTGCCATCAGCGTTGGGTACACTGAAGCTTTCTTT.

This clonotype was recorded at least ten times. The V call is TRBV19, the J call TRBJ2-5; D is unresolved. The CDR3 covers 15 residues. Trimming removed 0 bases at V and 5 bases at J, with 13 bases between. Germline V gives CDR1 LNHDA, CDR2 SQIVND (reference sequence). In DNA, the CDR3 is TGTGCCAGTAGTATAGATGCCGGAGTAGGGGAGACCCAGTACTTC. Translation: CASSIDAGVGETQYF.